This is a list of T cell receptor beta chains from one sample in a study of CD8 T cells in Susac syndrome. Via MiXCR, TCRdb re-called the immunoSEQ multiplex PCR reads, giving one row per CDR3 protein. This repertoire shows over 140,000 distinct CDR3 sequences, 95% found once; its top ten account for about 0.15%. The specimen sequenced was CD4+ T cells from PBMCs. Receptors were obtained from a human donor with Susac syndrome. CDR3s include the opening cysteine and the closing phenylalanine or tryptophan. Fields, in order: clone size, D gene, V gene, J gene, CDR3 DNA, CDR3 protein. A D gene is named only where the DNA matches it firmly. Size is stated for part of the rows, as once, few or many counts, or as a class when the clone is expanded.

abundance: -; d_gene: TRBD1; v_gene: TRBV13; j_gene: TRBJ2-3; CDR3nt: TGTGCCAGCAGCCAGACGGACAGGCCCACAGATACGCAGTATTTT; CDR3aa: CASSQTDRPTDTQYF
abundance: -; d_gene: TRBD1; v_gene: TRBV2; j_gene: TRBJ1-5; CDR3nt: TGTGCCAGCAGCGGACAGGCCAATCAGCCCCAGCATTTT; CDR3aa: CASSGQANQPQHF
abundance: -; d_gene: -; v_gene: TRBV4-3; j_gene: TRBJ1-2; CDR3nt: TGCGCCAGCAGCCAAAGCCCCATCGAGAGGTATGGCTACACCTTC; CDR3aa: CASSQSPIERYGYTF
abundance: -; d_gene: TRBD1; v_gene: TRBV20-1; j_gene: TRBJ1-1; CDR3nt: TGCAGTGCCAGAGGACAGGGCGAAAACACTGAAGCTTTCTTT; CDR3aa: CSARGQGENTEAFF
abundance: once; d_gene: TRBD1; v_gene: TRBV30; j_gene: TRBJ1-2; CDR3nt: TGTGCCTGGAGTGTACGGGAGGGGGCAAAGGGCTACACCTTC; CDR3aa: CAWSVREGAKGYTF
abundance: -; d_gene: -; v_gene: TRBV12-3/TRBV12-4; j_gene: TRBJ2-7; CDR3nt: TGTGCCAGCAGTTTATCTGGTGGGAGGAGCTACGAGCAGTACTTC; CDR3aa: CASSLSGGRSYEQYF
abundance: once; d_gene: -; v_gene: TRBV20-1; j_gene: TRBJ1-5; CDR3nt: TGCAGTGCTAGATTTTTCAGCAATCAGCCCCAGCATTTT; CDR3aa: CSARFFSNQPQHF
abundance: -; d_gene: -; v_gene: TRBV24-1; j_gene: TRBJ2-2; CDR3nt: TGTGCCACCAGAGGGTCCGGGAACACCGGGGAGCTGTTTTTT; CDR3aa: CATRGSGNTGELFF
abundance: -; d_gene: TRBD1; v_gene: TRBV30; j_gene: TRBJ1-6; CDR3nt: TGTGCCTGGGGTGCCCCGACAGGGTTATCGTCACCCCTCCACTTT; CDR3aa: CAWGAPTGLSSPLHF
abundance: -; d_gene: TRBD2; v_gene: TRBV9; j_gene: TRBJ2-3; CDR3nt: TGTGCCAGCAGCGCGCCGGGACTAGCGGGAGCCGATACGCAGTATTTT; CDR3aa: CASSAPGLAGADTQYF
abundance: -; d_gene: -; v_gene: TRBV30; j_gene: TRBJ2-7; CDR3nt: TGTGCCTGGACCGGGTCCAGGCGTACCTACGAGCAGTACTTC; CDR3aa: CAWTGSRRTYEQYF